This TCR beta chain was obtained from a study of cytomegalovirus exposure and HLA in healthy donors. After removal of 2 bases from V and 4 bases from J, the junction contained 1 base not matched to a gene. Germline CDR1 and CDR2: SGHRS and YFSETQ. This CDR3 spans 14 amino acids. Primers included in the PCR were 60 Vbeta and 13 Jbeta primers. Assay used: immunoSEQ multiplex PCR; TCRdb lists only in-frame clones, some missing. Altogether roughly 160,000 clones are present, around 72% being singletons, with the ten largest covering approximately 3.4%. Concerning this clone itself: The antigen remains undetermined.

Study-level findings and limits: HLA-A and HLA-B allele assignments for most subjects were reportedly predicted accurately using TCR beta sequences. With later analysis, a missense DCLRE1C variant became linked to TCR beta V- and J-gene trimming.

V is TRBV5-1 and J is TRBJ2-5, with 11 bases fitting TRBD2. This clonotype was sampled from a woman in her forties or fifties in good health and CMV-seropositive. What was sequenced was PBMCs. The CDR3 spells CASSFSGGVETQYF. For the CDR3, the DNA is TGCGCCAGCAGCTTTAGCGGGGGGGTAGAGACCCAGTACTTC.